This is a list of T cell receptor beta chains from one sample in a study of cytomegalovirus exposure and HLA in healthy donors. Here immunoSEQ multiplex PCR was the method, and the copy in TCRdb shows in-frame clones only, minus some. This sample has around 110,000 clones, with around three quarters found just once. What was sequenced was PBMCs. These receptors originate from a man aged 30-40 years in good health and CMV-seropositive. The CDR3 runs from the conserved cysteine through the conserved F or W. A D gene is named only where the DNA matches it firmly. A clone size is listed for some rows: how often the clone was seen (once, few, many), or a class if it is expanded.

d_gene | j_gene | len | v_gene | abundance | CDR3aa | CDR3nt
NA | TRBJ2-7 | 14 | TRBV19 | NA | CASSPRWGAYEQYF | TGTGCCAGTAGTCCCCGGTGGGGCGCCTACGAGCAGTACTTC
NA | TRBJ2-7 | 13 | TRBV5-1 | NA | CASSKTSPYEQYF | TGCGCCAGCAGCAAAACTAGTCCCTACGAGCAGTACTTC
NA | TRBJ2-7 | 16 | TRBV4-1 | NA | CASSQQSRTDSYEQYF | TGCGCCAGCAGCCAACAAAGTCGGACAGATAGCTACGAGCAGTACTTC
NA | TRBJ2-1 | 15 | TRBV12-1 | few | CASSFGTGARGEQFF | NA
NA | TRBJ2-5 | 13 | TRBV7-2 | NA | CASSAPGGETQYF | TGTGCCAGCAGCGCTCCTGGGGGGGAGACCCAGTACTTC
TRBD1 | TRBJ1-2 | 15 | TRBV28 | NA | CASSLLSGQGGGYTF | TGTGCCAGCAGTTTATTGTCGGGACAGGGAGGCGGCTACACCTTC
TRBD2 | TRBJ2-7 | 13 | TRBV19 | few | CASSSSGSYEQYF | TGTGCCAGTAGTAGTAGCGGGAGTTACGAGCAGTACTTC
TRBD1 | TRBJ1-5 | 12 | TRBV19 | NA | CAGRQGDQPQHF | TGTGCCGGGAGACAGGGCGATCAGCCCCAGCATTTT
TRBD1 | TRBJ1-2 | 17 | TRBV10-3 | NA | CAISDFAQRQGVDGYTF | TGTGCCATCAGTGACTTCGCACAGCGACAGGGGGTAGATGGCTACACCTTC
TRBD1 | TRBJ1-5 | 17 | TRBV10-3 | NA | CAISERDRGRGNQPQHF | TGTGCCATCAGTGAGAGGGACAGGGGACGGGGCAATCAGCCCCAGCATTTT
TRBD1 | TRBJ2-7 | 14 | TRBV5-4 | NA | CASSADRGPYEQYF | TGTGCCAGCAGCGCGGACAGGGGACCCTACGAGCAGTACTTC
NA | TRBJ1-2 | 13 | TRBV15 | NA | CATSMGLLYGYTF | TGTGCCACCAGCATGGGGCTGCTCTATGGCTACACCTTC
NA | TRBJ2-7 | 14 | TRBV29-1 | NA | CSVGTIIEKDEQYF | TGCAGCGTTGGGACTATAATCGAAAAGGACGAGCAGTACTTC
NA | TRBJ2-7 | 16 | TRBV4-2 | NA | CASSQGLRLLTYEQYF | TGTGCCAGCAGCCAAGGTCTACGACTTCTCACCTACGAGCAGTACTTC
NA | TRBJ1-2 | 14 | TRBV2 | NA | CASSERQGGYGYTF | TGTGCCAGCAGTGAACGGCAGGGCGGCTATGGCTACACCTTC
NA | TRBJ2-5 | 14 | TRBV5-1 | NA | CASSLYGTFETQYF | TGCGCCAGCAGCTTGTACGGGACATTCGAGACCCAGTACTTC
NA | TRBJ2-3 | 14 | TRBV6-5 | few | CASSYGESTDTQYF | TGTGCCAGCAGTTACGGGGAGAGCACAGATACGCAGTATTTT